This TCR beta chain is from a study of CD8 T cells in ankylosing spondylitis (dated by TCRdb to about 2017). A note on the overall study: T cell receptor beta repertoires were profiled in healthy donors and ankylosing spondylitis patients so that disease-linked TCR variants could be found. The full study cohort was made up of over 20 ankylosing spondylitis patients and over 90 healthy donors. Samples of peripheral blood were taken, and for ankylosing spondylitis patients, synovial fluid was collected as well. Study-level results and caveats: The disease-linked clones showed a CD8+ phenotype and occurred at relatively low frequencies in peripheral blood. Blood from ankylosing spondylitis patients appeared to be characterized by a TCR beta motif composed of under 10 highly homologous amino acid variants. Some of the motif variants had been reported before in the synovial fluid and blood of reactive arthritis patients, a finding that suggests common disease-initiation mechanisms. According to the report, matched synovial fluid samples from ankylosing spondylitis patients were significantly enriched for the disease-linked clones.

This clonotype came up a few times. Its antigen specificity is not known. Base qualities are not recorded, but no much larger clone differs from it by a single base. Including the terminal cysteine and phenylalanine, the CDR3 comprises 16 residues. The sequence is cut down to CDR3 DNA, 48 bases in frame from base 1. The V end gives up 5 bases and the J end 5 bases, leaving 8 bases in the junction not matched to a gene. Based on the germline V gene, the CDR1 and CDR2 sequences are SGHTA and FQGNSA. Reads for this sample came from an Illumina HiSeq 2500. Quantitative 5'-RACE with molecular barcodes was used to prepare TCR beta libraries. For the original study's pipeline: To identify disease-linked TCR variants, a new computational method was used, one built on a probabilistic model of VDJ rearrangement. The raw public reads went through TCRdb reprocessing: fastp at Q25, MiXCR clone calling, in-frame beta chains kept. Every distinct CDR3 protein forms one entry, paired with its most common genes and DNA. The V and J calls were not made by the authors but by TCRdb's processing. This sample gives over 450,000 distinct CDR3 sequences in total; about 12% of them show up just once. 6.8% of the sample goes to the ten largest clones.

The TCR sequence derives from a male donor with ankylosing spondylitis. The V gene is TRBV7-2 and the J gene is TRBJ1-5, and 11 junctional nucleotides match TRBD1. The sequencing sample was made of blood, either unsorted or a sorted T cell fraction (not recorded which). The CDR3 is CASSPMDRGRDQPQHF. Read as DNA, the sequence is TGTGCCAGCAGCCCCATGGACAGGGGGCGCGATCAGCCCCAGCATTTT.